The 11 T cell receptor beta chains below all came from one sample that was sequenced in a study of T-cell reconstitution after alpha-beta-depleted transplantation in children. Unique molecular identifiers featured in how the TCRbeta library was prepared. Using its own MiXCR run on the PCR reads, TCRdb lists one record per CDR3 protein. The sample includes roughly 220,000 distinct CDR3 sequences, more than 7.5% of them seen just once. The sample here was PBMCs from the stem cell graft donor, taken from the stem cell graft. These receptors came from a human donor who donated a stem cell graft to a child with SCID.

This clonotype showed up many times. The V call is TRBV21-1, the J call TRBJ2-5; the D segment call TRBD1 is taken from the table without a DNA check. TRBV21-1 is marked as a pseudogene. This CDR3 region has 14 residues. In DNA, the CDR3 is TGTGCCAGCAGACCCCGGACAGGGGAAAAGACCCAGTACTTC. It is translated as CASRPRTGEKTQYF.

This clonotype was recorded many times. CDR3 amino acids: CASSPDETGGSEQYF. CDR3 nucleotides: TGCGCCAGCAGCCCGGATGAGACAGGGGGTTCCGAGCAGTACTTC. The chain is built from TRBV5-1 and TRBJ2-7; 9 bases agree with TRBD1. The V and J ends lost 4 bases and 6 bases, in that order; junction bases with no gene match: 11. The V gene's germline CDR1 is SGHRS and CDR2 YFSETQ. The length of the CDR3 is 15 residues.

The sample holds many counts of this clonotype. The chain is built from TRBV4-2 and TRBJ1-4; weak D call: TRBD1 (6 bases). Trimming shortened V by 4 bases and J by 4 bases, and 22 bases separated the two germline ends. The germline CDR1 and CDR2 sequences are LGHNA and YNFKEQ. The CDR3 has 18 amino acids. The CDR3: CASSLGERKTGFNEKLFF. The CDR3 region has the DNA TGTGCCAGCAGCCTGGGCGAAAGAAAGACAGGATTTAATGAAAAACTGTTTTTT.

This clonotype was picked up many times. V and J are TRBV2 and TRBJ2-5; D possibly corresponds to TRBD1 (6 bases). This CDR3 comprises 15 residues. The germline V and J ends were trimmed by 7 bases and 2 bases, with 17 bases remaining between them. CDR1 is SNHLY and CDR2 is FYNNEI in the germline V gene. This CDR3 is CASIALVRGQETQYF. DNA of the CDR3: TGTGCCAGCATTGCCCTTGTCAGGGGACAAGAGACCCAGTACTTC.

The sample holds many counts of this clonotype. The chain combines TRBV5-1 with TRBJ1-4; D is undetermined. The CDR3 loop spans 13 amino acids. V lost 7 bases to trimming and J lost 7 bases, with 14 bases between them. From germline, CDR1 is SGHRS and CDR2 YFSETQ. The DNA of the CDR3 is TGCGCCAGCTCTTTTGGCCCGGGTGAAAAACTGTTTTTT. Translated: CASSFGPGEKLFF.

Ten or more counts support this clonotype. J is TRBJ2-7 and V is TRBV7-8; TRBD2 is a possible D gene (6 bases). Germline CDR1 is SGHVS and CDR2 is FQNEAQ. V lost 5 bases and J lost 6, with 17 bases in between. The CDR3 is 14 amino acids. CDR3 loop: CASSQTGTALEQYF. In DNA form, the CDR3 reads TGTGCCAGCAGCCAAACCGGGACTGCTCTCGAGCAGTACTTC.

CDR3 sequence reads: CASSPLPLSGSGNTIYF. The DNA for the CDR3 is TGTGCCAGCAGCCCACTTCCCTTATCCGGTTCTGGAAACACCATATATTTT. The rearrangement links TRBV7-2 to TRBJ1-3; D is uncertain. The CDR3 consists of 17 residues. CDR1 is SGHTA, CDR2 FQGNSA, per germline. Trimming pared 5 bases from V and 1 base from J, leaving 18 bases between.

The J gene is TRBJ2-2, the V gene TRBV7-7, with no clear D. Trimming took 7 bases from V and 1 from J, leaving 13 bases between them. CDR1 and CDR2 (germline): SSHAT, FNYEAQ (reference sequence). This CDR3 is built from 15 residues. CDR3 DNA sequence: TGTGCCAGCACTCCTGGACGGATGAACACCGGGGAGCTGTTTTTT. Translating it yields CASTPGRMNTGELFF. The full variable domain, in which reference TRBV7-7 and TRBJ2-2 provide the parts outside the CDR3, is GAGVSQSPRYKVTKRGQDVTLRCDPISSHATLYWYQQALGQGPEFLTYFNYEAQPDKSGLPSDRFSAERPEGSISTLTIQRTEQRDSAMYRCASTPGRMNTGELFFGEGSRLTVL.

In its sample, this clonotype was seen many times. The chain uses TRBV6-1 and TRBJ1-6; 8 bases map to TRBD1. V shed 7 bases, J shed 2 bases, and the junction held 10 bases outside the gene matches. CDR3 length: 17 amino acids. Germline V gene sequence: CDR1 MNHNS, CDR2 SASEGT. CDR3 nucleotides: TGTGCCAGCACCCCCCAGGGGGCAGGTACCTATAATTCACCCCTCCACTTT. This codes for CASTPQGAGTYNSPLHF.

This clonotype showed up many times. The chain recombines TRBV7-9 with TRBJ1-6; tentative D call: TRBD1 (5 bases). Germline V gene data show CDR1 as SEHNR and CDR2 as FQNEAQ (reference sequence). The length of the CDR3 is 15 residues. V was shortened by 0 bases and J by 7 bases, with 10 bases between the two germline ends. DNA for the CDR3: TGTGCCAGCAGCTTAGCAGGGGCGCACAATTCACCCCTCCACTTT. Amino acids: CASSLAGAHNSPLHF.

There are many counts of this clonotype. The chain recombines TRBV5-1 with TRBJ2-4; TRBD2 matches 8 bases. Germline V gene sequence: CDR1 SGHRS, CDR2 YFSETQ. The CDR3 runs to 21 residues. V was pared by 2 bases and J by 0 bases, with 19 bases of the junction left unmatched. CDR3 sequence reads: CASSFTGTRDRGWLAKNIQYF. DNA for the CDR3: TGCGCCAGCAGCTTTACCGGGACTAGGGATCGGGGATGGTTAGCCAAAAACATTCAGTACTTC.